The entry below describes one T cell receptor (beta chain). The antigen remains undetermined. The study ran its PCR with 60 Vbeta and 13 Jbeta primers. Libraries were prepared by immunoSEQ multiplex PCR; TCRdb keeps only in-frame clonotypes and omits some of them. This table holds roughly 90,000 clones, roughly four fifths found once. The record originates from a study of cytomegalovirus exposure and HLA in healthy donors. Across the study: Earlier, about 179 million T cells were analyzed, and about 100 million unique TCR beta sequences were found among them.

The CDR3 sequence is 13 residues long. Germline CDR1 is MNHEY and CDR2 is SVGAGI. V trimming: 6 bases; J trimming: 14 bases; junction bases outside the gene matches: 14. Findings and caveats of the study: Across donors, presence/absence analyses took sequencing depth to be roughly uniform. Per published accounts, TCR beta sequences correctly predicted the HLA-A and HLA-B alleles of most subjects.

The specimen sequenced was PBMCs. This TCR derives from a man aged 25-40 years in good health and CMV-seropositive. The chain uses TRBV6-5 and TRBJ2-3, with 7 bases that match TRBD1. The CDR3 DNA follows: TGTGCCAGCAGGCCAACCTCGGGACAGAGGCCGTATTTT. Residues: CASRPTSGQRPYF.